A single sample gave rise to the 25 T cell receptor beta chains below, sequenced in a study of blood T cell repertoires in COVID-19. Clones were sequenced by immunoSEQ multiplex PCR, and TCRdb holds only the in-frame ones, with some missing. The data hold some 270,000 clones, with 80% to 90% observed a single time. The sample comprised peripheral blood. These receptors were taken from a man aged 30-40 years with acute or convalescent COVID-19.

CDR3 DNA: TGTGCCAGCAGCCCCTGGGCAGGCACAGATACGCAGTATTTT. Encoded protein: CASSPWAGTDTQYF. The chain is built from TRBV11-2 and TRBJ2-3; D ambiguous. V gave up 5 bases and J gave up 1 base, with 10 bases separating them. Germline V lookup: CDR1 SGHAT, CDR2 FQNNGV. This CDR3 has 14 residues.

This rearrangement joins TRBV24-1 to TRBJ1-5, with 7 bases fitting TRBD1. Losses at the gene ends were 4 bases for V and 7 bases for J; bases not matched to a gene: 6. The CDR3 is 14 residues long. Germline CDR1 is KGHDR and CDR2 is SFDVKD. DNA for the CDR3: TGTGCCACCAGTGACCCAGAGGGGGCCCAGCCCCAGCATTTT. This gives the protein CATSDPEGAQPQHF.

The chain carries TRBV6-6 and TRBJ2-5; weak D call: TRBD2 (5 bases). The CDR3 totals 12 residues. Germline V lookup: CDR1 MNHNY, CDR2 SVGAGI (reference sequence). The ends were cut back, 9 bases at V and 2 bases at J, with 10 bases in the middle. The CDR3 protein is CASTGWQETQYF. For the CDR3, the DNA is TGTGCCAGTACGGGATGGCAAGAGACCCAGTACTTC.

This chain connects TRBV4-1 to TRBJ2-5; 7 bases match TRBD2. The CDR3 sequence is 18 residues long. Germline trimming cut 0 bases from V and 1 base from J; bases unmatched to any gene: 11. Germline CDR1 and CDR2: MGHRA and YSYEKL. The CDR3 region has the DNA TGCGCCAGCAGCCAAGAACGGCCAGCCTGGGGGGGCCAAGAGACCCAGTACTTC. Its protein product is CASSQERPAWGGQETQYF.

The chain recombines TRBV6-6 with TRBJ1-3; 8 bases are shared with TRBD1. Germline V gives CDR1 MNHNY, CDR2 SVGAGI (reference sequence). Trimming cost V 6 bases and J 2 bases; bases outside gene matches: 3. The CDR3 has 14 amino acids. The CDR3 DNA reads as TGTGCCAGCAGAATGGACAGGGCTGGAAACACCATATATTTT. Protein product: CASRMDRAGNTIYF.

The chain joins TRBV28 to TRBJ1-2, with 7 bases matching TRBD1. Germline CDR1 MDHEN, CDR2 SYDVKM. The length of the CDR3 is 13 residues. V lost 5 bases and J lost 2; bases outside the gene matches: 2. The CDR3 sequence: CASSRDSNYGYTF. The CDR3 DNA is TGTGCCAGCAGTCGGGACAGCAACTATGGCTACACCTTC.

The chain carries TRBV9 and TRBJ2-5, with D maybe TRBD1 (5 bases). The CDR3 has 14 residues. Germline CDR1 and CDR2: SGDLS and YYNGEE. The V end was cut by 0 bases, the J end by 2 bases, with 8 bases between. The CDR3 nucleotides are TGTGCCAGCAGCGTAGGACCAGGGCAAGAGACCCAGTACTTC. This gives the protein CASSVGPGQETQYF.

The rearrangement uses TRBV9 and TRBJ1-3, with D unresolved. CDR1 and CDR2 from the germline V gene are SGDLS and YYNGEE. The V and J ends lost 7 bases and 11 bases respectively, with 10 bases between them. The CDR3 totals 10 residues. CDR3 sequence reads: CASGDVAIYF. The CDR3 DNA follows: TGTGCCAGCGGAGACGTGGCCATATATTTT.

The chain employs TRBV7-8 and TRBJ2-6; 8 bases fit TRBD2. V gave up 4 bases and J gave up 1 base; unmatched junction bases: 6. CDR1 and CDR2 from the germline V gene are SGHVS and FQNEAQ. This CDR3 has 17 residues. CDR3 sequence reads: CASSSLAGSSGANVLTF. DNA for the CDR3: TGTGCCAGCAGCTCCCTAGCGGGTTCTTCTGGGGCCAACGTCCTGACTTTC.

The rearrangement links TRBV28 to TRBJ2-7, with D perhaps TRBD1 (6 bases). Looked up from germline, CDR1 is MDHEN and CDR2 is SYDVKM. V lost 5 bases to trimming and J lost 1 base, with 12 bases between them. CDR3 length: 14 residues. The CDR3 loop is CASSHQGLSYEQYF. The CDR3 region has the DNA TGTGCCAGCAGTCACCAGGGGCTGTCCTACGAGCAGTACTTC. The variable domain in full, with the rest retrieved from reference TRBV28 and TRBJ2-7, is DVKVTQSSRYLVKRTGEKVFLECVQDMDHENMFWYRQDPGLGLRLIYFSYDVKMKEKGDIPEGYSVSREKKERFSLILESASTNQTSMYLCASSHQGLSYEQYFGPGTRLTVT.

The V and J genes are TRBV11-3 and TRBJ1-1; 7 nucleotides align to TRBD1. CDR1 and CDR2 (germline): SGHNT, YENEEA. The CDR3 is 16 amino acids. V shed 5 bases and J 4 bases; nucleotides not matched to a gene: 13. The CDR3 sequence: CASSPGGGRGATEAFF. The CDR3 DNA is TGTGCCAGCAGCCCCGGGGGTGGCAGGGGGGCCACTGAAGCTTTCTTT.

V and J are TRBV30 and TRBJ1-2; TRBD1 agrees at 9 bases. The CDR3 loop spans 16 amino acids. V lost 2 bases to trimming and J lost 4 bases; unmatched junction nucleotides: 11. From germline, CDR1 is GTSNPN and CDR2 SVGIG (reference sequence). In DNA, the CDR3 is TGTGCCTGGAGTAAACCACGGACAGGGGCTCGCTATGGCTACACCTTC. It translates to CAWSKPRTGARYGYTF.

This chain links TRBV27 with TRBJ2-3, with no clear D. The ends were cut back, 6 bases at V and 3 bases at J, with 19 bases in the middle. This CDR3 comprises 16 residues. Germline assignment: CDR1 MNHEY and CDR2 SMNVEV (reference sequence). The CDR3 bases are TGTGCCAGCAGCTTCTCCGCCACACGGAGAACAGATACGCAGTATTTT. Residues: CASSFSATRRTDTQYF.

CDR3 sequence: CASSQLSGFGREQYF. The CDR3 DNA is TGCGCCAGCAGCCAATTATCAGGGTTCGGACGCGAGCAGTACTTC. V is TRBV4-1 and J is TRBJ2-7; a possible D gene is TRBD1 (5 bases). In germline, CDR1 is MGHRA, CDR2 YSYEKL. The V end lost 2 bases, the J end lost 6 bases, and 17 bases lay between the germline ends. This CDR3 has 15 amino acids.

The chain is built from TRBV15 and TRBJ2-7; D remains ambiguous. Trimming shortened V by 4 bases and J by 7 bases, and 14 bases separated the two germline ends. This CDR3 is 13 amino acids long. Germline CDR1 and CDR2: LNHNV and YYDKDF (reference sequence). The CDR3 DNA reads TGTGCCACCAGCAACTATGTCTTGGCAGAGCAGTACTTC. The encoded protein is CATSNYVLAEQYF.

The chain uses TRBV6-5 and TRBJ2-3; the D is unclear. CDR1 and CDR2 (germline): MNHEY, SVGAGI. The length of the CDR3 is 11 residues. Trimming took off 8 bases at V and 5 bases at J, with 8 bases between the two ends. CDR3 bases: TGTGCCAGCGGGCTGCGAGATACGCAGTATTTT. Translated, it gives CASGLRDTQYF.

This rearrangement joins TRBV18 to TRBJ1-6; TRBD1 matches 7 bases. J lost 4 bases, V lost 3 bases, and 3 bases had no gene match. Germline CDR1 is KGHSH and CDR2 is LQKENI. The CDR3 contains 15 residues. The CDR3 protein is CASSPPGQYNSPLHF. CDR3 DNA: TGTGCCAGCTCACCCCCGGGACAGTATAATTCACCCCTCCACTTT.

This clone came up once. V usage is TRBV27 and J usage is TRBJ2-7; 7 positions agree with TRBD1. CDR1 MNHEY and CDR2 SMNVEV come from the germline V gene (reference sequence). The V segment lost 5 bases and the J segment 1 base; nucleotides outside the gene matches: 5. This CDR3 has 14 residues. CDR3: CASSPGTESYEQYF. The CDR3 DNA follows: TGTGCCAGCAGTCCCGGGACAGAATCCTACGAGCAGTACTTC.

V gene TRBV19 combines with J gene TRBJ1-1; D possibly corresponds to TRBD1 (6 bases). This CDR3 comprises 14 residues. Trimming removed 10 bases from V and 0 bases from J, with 15 bases in between. Germline loops: CDR1 LNHDA, CDR2 SQIVND (reference sequence). CDR3 region: CATKRTALNTEAFF. Written as DNA, the CDR3 is TGTGCCACCAAGAGGACAGCGCTGAACACTGAAGCTTTCTTT.

The chain combines TRBV6-5 with TRBJ1-6; 8 bases fit TRBD1. Germline V lookup: CDR1 MNHEY, CDR2 SVGAGI. V lost 4 bases to trimming and J lost 9 bases; unmatched junction nucleotides: 5. CDR3 length: 14 amino acids. CDR3 amino acids: CASSSHRGVSPLHF. In DNA, the CDR3 is TGTGCCAGCAGTTCTCACAGGGGGGTTTCACCCCTCCACTTT.

The chain employs TRBV3-1 (or the pseudogene TRBV3-2) and TRBJ1-2; weak D call: TRBD1 (6 bases). The V and J ends lost 1 base and 3 bases respectively, with 9 bases between them. CDR1 and CDR2 (germline): LGHDT, YNNKEL (reference sequence). CDR3 length: 14 amino acids. CDR3 sequence (DNA): TGTGCCAGCAGCCAAGCCCAGGGGTACTATGGCTACACCTTC. Its translation: CASSQAQGYYGYTF.

The genes are TRBV28 and TRBJ2-7, with a tentative D call TRBD2 (6 bases). The CDR3 contains 13 residues. The V gene's germline CDR1 is MDHEN and CDR2 SYDVKM. V lost 8 bases, J lost 7 bases, and 18 bases lay in between. CDR3 coding DNA: TGTGCCAGCCTTAAACTAGCCCCTTTAGAGCAGTACTTC. It codes for CASLKLAPLEQYF.

This clone was counted once. The chain carries TRBV5-1 and TRBJ2-7; possible D gene TRBD1, 6 bases. Trimming shortened V by 3 bases and J by 12 bases, and 16 bases separated the two germline ends. CDR1 is SGHRS and CDR2 is YFSETQ in the germline V gene. CDR3 size: 12 residues. CDR3 amino acids: CASSYNRDKRYF. In DNA, the CDR3 is TGCGCCAGCAGCTACAACCGGGACAAGAGGTACTTC.

This clone was recorded only once. The V and J genes are TRBV7-3 and TRBJ2-3; D is uncertain. Germline V CDR1 and CDR2: SGHTA, FQGTGA. This CDR3 comprises 16 residues. The V end lost 2 bases, the J end lost 1 base, and 13 bases lay between the germline ends. CDR3 sequence (DNA): TGTGCCAGCAGCTTAGACGTTCCCCGGGGCACAGATACGCAGTATTTT. It encodes CASSLDVPRGTDTQYF.

The V call is TRBV7-9, the J call TRBJ1-1; 7 bases map to TRBD1. This CDR3 spans 14 amino acids. Trimming took 5 bases from V and 3 from J; bases not matched to a gene: 6. CDR1 is SEHNR and CDR2 is FQNEAQ in the germline V gene (reference sequence). The CDR3 DNA follows: TGTGCCAGCAGCAAAACGACAGGGCACACTGAAGCTTTCTTT. As protein: CASSKTTGHTEAFF.